This T cell receptor (beta chain) is drawn from a study of blood T cell repertoires in COVID-19. Across the whole study: Sample material is recorded as cDNA or gDNA derived from T cells, B-cell-depleted T cells, or PBMCs.

CDR1 is LGHNA, CDR2 YSLEER, per germline. Between the trimmed V and J ends, which lost 0 bases and 0 bases, there was a span of 17 bases. The CDR3 has 18 residues. In the original workflow: Quantification of nucleated cells was approximated via reference gene primer amplification. Assay used: immunoSEQ multiplex PCR; TCRdb lists only in-frame clones, some missing. The V and J calls and clone size come from that table; D and trimming were worked out from the DNA. The repertoire consists of roughly 200,000 clones, with 85% occurring once and the leading ten covering around 20%. Sequences were obtained from PBMCs or T cells enriched from blood (not recorded which). The genes are TRBV4-3 and TRBJ1-1; TRBD1 might be the D (6 bases). This TCR was sampled from a man aged 35 to 55 who had recovered from COVID-19. CDR3 sequence (DNA): TGCGCCAGCAGCCAAGATGGTAGGACAGACCTACTGAACACTGAAGCTTTCTTT. This gives the protein CASSQDGRTDLLNTEAFF.